This TCR beta chain stems from a study of CXCR3-negative and CXCR3-positive naive CD8 T cells. The CDR3 is 17 amino acids. Germline lookup yields CDR1 SQVTM and CDR2 ANQGSEA. All TRB cDNA libraries came from 5' RACE performed with UMI labels. Reanalyzing the 5' RACE reads, TCRdb keeps one entry per CDR3 protein, without DNA. Its clone listing holds tens of thousands of distinct CDR3 sequences. Study outcomes and limitations: Across naive subsets, surface CD5 expression was comparable, and TCR strength was inferred from properties of the TRB CDR3. Naive CXCR3-positive cells had TRB CDR3s more hydrophobic than those of CXCR3-negative naive cells. Similar TRBV-TRBJ gene usage was seen in naive CXCR3-negative and CXCR3-positive cells, but not in memory cells.

Per CD8+ T cell subset, triplicate sorts of 300,000 cells each were done. A CD45RO-CCR7+CD27+CD95- profile was what naive CD8+ T cells displayed. In the case of this clonotype: Its target is unknown.

Specimen: naive CXCR3+ CD8+ T cells from blood. Subset reported: CD45RO-CCR7+CD27+CD95- naive CD8+ T cells expressing CXCR3 (TNR3+). The receptor comes from a human donor in good health. Some clones in this sample may be carry-over from other donors' samples. This chain joins TRBV29-1 and TRBJ2-3; TCRdb's D call, TRBD1, is unchecked because there is no DNA. CDR3 protein: CSVEDPRRGGSTDTQYF.